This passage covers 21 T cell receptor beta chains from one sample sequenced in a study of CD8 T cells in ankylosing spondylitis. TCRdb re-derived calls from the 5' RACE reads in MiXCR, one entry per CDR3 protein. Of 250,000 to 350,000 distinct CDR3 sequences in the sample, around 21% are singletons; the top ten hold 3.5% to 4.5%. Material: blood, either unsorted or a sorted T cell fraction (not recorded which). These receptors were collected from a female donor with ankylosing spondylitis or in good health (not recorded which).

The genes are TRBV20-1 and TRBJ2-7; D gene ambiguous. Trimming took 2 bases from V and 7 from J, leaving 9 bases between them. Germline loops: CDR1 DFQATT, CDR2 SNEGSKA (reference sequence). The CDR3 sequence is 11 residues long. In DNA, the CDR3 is TGCAGTGCTAGAAACAGCGTTGAGCAGTACTTC. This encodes CSARNSVEQYF.

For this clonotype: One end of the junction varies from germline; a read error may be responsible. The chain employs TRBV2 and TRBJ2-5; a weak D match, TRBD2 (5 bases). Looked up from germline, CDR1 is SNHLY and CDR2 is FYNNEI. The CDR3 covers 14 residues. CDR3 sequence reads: CATAGLETRESQYF. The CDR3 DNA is TGTGCCACGGCGGGTCTGGAAACAAGAGAGTCCCAGTACTTC.

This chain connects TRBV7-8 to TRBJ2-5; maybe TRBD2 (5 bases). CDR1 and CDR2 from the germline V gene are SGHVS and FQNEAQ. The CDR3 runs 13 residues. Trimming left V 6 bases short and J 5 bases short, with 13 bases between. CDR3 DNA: TGTGCCAGCAGTTGGGAGATTTTCGAGACCCAGTACTTC. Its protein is CASSWEIFETQYF.

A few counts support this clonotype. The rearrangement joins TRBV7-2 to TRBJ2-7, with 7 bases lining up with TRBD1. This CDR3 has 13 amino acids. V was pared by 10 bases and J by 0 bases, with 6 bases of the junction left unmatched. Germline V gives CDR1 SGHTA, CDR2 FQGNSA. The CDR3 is CATSRQGSYEQYF. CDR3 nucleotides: TGTGCCACCTCGCGACAGGGCTCCTACGAGCAGTACTTC.

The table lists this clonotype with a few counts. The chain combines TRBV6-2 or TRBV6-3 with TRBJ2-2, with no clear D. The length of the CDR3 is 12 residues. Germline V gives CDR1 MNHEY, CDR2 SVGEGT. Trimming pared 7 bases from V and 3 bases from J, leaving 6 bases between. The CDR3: CASKYDTGELFF. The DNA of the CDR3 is TGTGCCAGCAAGTATGACACCGGGGAGCTGTTTTTT.

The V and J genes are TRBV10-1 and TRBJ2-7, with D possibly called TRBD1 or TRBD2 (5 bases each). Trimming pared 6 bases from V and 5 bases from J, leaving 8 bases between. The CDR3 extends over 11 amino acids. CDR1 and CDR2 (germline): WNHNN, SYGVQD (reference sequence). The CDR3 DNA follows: TGCGCCAGCAGACGGGACCACGAGCAGTACTTC. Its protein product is CASRRDHEQYF.

The CDR3 DNA follows: TGCGCCAGCAGCCAGTCTGGGGATCGGGGTGAGCAGTACTTC. It is translated as CASSQSGDRGEQYF. The J gene is TRBJ2-7, the V gene TRBV4-3, with D possibly matching TRBD2 (5 bases). CDR1 and CDR2 (germline): LGHNA, YSLEER. This CDR3 spans 14 amino acids. V was cut by 3 bases and J by 7 bases, with 16 bases left in between.

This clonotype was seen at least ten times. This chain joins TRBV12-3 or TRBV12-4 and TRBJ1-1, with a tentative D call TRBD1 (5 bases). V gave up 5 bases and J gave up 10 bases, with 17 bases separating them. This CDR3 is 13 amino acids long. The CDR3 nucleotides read TGTGCCAGCAGTCAGACAGACCTCTTTCCAGCTTTCTTT. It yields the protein CASSQTDLFPAFF.

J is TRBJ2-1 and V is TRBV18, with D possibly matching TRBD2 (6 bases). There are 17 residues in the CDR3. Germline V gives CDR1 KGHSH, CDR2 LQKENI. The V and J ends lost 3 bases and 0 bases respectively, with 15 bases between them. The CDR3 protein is CASSPTGAGSSYNEQFF. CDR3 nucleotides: TGTGCCAGCTCACCCACAGGAGCGGGTAGCTCCTACAATGAGCAGTTCTTC. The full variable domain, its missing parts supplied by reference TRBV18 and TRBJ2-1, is NAGVMQNPRHLVRRRGQEARLRCSPMKGHSHVYWYRQLPEEGLKFMVYLQKENIIDESGMPKERFSAEFPKEGPSILRIQQVVRGDSAAYFCASSPTGAGSSYNEQFFGPGTRLTVL.

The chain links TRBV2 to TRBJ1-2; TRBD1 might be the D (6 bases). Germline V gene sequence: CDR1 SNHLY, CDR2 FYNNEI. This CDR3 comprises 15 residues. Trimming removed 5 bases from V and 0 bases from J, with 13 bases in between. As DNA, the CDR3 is TGTGCCAGCAGTCCTGGGGACACATCTAACTATGGCTACACCTTC. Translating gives CASSPGDTSNYGYTF.

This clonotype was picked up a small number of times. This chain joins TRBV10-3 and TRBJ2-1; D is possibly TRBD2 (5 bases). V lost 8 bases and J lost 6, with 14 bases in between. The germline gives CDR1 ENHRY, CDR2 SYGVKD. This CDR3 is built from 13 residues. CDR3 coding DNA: TGTGCCATCGGAGGAGTGCTGGCCAATGAGCAGTTCTTC. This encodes CAIGGVLANEQFF.

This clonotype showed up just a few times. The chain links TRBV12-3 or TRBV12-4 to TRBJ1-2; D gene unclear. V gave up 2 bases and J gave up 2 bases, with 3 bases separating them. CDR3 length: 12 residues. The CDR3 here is CASSLKNYGYTF. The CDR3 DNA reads TGTGCCAGCAGTTTAAAGAACTATGGCTACACCTTC.

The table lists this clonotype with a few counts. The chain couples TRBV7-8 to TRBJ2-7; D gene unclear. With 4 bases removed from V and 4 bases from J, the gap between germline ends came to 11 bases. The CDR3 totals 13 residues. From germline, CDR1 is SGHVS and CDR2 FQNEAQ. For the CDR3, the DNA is TGTGCCAGCAGCTCCCTACAGAGGTACGAGCAGTACTTC. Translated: CASSSLQRYEQYF.

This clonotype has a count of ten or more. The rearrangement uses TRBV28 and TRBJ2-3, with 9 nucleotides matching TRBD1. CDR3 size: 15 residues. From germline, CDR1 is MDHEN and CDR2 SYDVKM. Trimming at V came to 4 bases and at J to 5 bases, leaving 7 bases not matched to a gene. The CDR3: CASSSPGQGGDTQYF. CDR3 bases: TGTGCCAGCAGTTCTCCGGGACAGGGAGGAGATACGCAGTATTTT.

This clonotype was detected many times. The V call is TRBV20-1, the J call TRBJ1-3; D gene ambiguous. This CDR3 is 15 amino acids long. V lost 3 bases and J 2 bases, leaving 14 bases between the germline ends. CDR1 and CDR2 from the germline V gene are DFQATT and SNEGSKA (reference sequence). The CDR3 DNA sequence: TGCAGTGCTAGTCAGTCCACGGGCCCTGGAAACACCATATATTTT. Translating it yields CSASQSTGPGNTIYF.

CDR3 amino acids: CASSLADSVGEQFF. The CDR3 DNA reads TGTGCCAGCAGCTTAGCAGACAGCGTTGGGGAGCAGTTCTTC. The chain couples TRBV7-2 to TRBJ2-1; D perhaps matches TRBD1 (5 bases). From germline, CDR1 is SGHTA and CDR2 FQGNSA. Trimming removed 0 bases from V and 10 bases from J, with 13 bases in between. CDR3 length: 14 amino acids.

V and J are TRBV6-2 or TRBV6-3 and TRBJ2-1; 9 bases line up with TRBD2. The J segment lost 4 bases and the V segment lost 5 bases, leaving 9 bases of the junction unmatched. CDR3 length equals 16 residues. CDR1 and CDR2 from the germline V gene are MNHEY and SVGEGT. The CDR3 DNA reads TGTGCCAGCAGTCAAATTAGCGGGAGACTATACAATGAGCAGTTCTTC. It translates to CASSQISGRLYNEQFF.

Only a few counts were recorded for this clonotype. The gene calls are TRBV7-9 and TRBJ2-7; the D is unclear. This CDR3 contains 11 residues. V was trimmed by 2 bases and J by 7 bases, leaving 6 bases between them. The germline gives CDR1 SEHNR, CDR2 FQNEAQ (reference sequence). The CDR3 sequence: CASSLSEEQYF. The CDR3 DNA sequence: TGTGCCAGCAGCTTATCTGAAGAGCAGTACTTC.

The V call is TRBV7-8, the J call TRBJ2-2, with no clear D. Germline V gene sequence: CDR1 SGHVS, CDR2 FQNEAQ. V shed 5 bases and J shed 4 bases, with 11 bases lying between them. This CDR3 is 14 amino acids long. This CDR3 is CASSVNRLTGELFF. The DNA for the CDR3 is TGTGCCAGCAGCGTTAACAGACTCACCGGGGAGCTGTTTTTT.

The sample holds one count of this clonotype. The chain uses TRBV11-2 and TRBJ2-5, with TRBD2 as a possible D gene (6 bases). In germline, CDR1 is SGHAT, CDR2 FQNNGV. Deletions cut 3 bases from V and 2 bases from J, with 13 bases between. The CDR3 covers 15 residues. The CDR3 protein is CASSFLAGPQETQYF. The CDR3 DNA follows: TGTGCCAGCAGCTTTCTGGCGGGACCTCAAGAGACCCAGTACTTC.

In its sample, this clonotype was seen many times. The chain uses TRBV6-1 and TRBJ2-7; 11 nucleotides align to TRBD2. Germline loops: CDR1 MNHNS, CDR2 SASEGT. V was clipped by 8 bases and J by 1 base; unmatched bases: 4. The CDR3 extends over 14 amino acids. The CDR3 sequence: CASARLAGSYEQYF. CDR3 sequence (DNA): TGTGCCAGCGCCCGACTAGCGGGATCCTACGAGCAGTACTTC.